A single sample gave rise to the 30 T cell receptor beta chains below, sequenced in a study of T-cell memory formation after mild COVID-19. One entry per CDR3 protein results from TCRdb running MiXCR on the 5' RACE reads. The data show about 290,000 distinct CDR3 sequences, with about 15% seen just once and approximately 23% held by the top ten. Sequenced material: PBMCs or a T cell subset sorted from them (not recorded which). The receptors come from a man between 18 and 29 years old who had mild COVID-19 (a few samples of this study predate the infection). Cell type and time point are not known.

This clonotype occurred many times. The chain recombines TRBV7-2 with TRBJ2-5; D is unclear. CDR3 length: 13 residues. Germline V lookup: CDR1 SGHTA, CDR2 FQGNSA. V was pared by 5 bases and J by 5 bases, with 12 bases between. CDR3 nucleotides: TGTGCCAGCAGCGCATCAACTTTCGAGACCCAGTACTTC. Protein sequence: CASSASTFETQYF.

This clonotype appeared a few times. The chain's CDR3 is CASSFGDRGQETQYF. In DNA, the CDR3 is TGCGCCAGCAGCTTCGGGGACAGGGGCCAAGAGACCCAGTACTTC. The genes are TRBV5-1 and TRBJ2-5; 10 bases are shared with TRBD1. This CDR3 is built from 15 residues. V was pared by 2 bases and J by 1 base, with 2 bases of the junction left unmatched. Germline-derived CDR1 and CDR2 are SGHRS and YFSETQ.

V is TRBV2 and J is TRBJ1-4, with D perhaps TRBD1 (6 bases). The CDR3 consists of 16 residues. V was trimmed by 6 bases and J by 8 bases, leaving 22 bases between them. The germline V gene has CDR1 SNHLY and CDR2 FYNNEI. CDR3 coding DNA: TGTGCCAGCAGCAAGGACAGCCCGGCGGTCGGCGAAAAACTGTTTTTT. Protein sequence: CASSKDSPAVGEKLFF.

This clonotype has ten or more counts. The V and J genes are TRBV4-3 and TRBJ1-5; a weak D match, TRBD1 (5 bases). The CDR3 length is 14 residues. V lost 0 bases and J 7 bases, leaving 10 bases between the germline ends. The germline V gene has CDR1 LGHNA and CDR2 YSLEER. CDR3 residues: CASSQETRGQPQHF. CDR3 in DNA: TGCGCCAGCAGCCAAGAAACGCGGGGCCAGCCCCAGCATTTT.

The chain carries TRBV27 and TRBJ1-6; the match to TRBD1 covers 10 bases. Trimming at V came to 10 bases and at J to 7 bases, leaving 4 bases not matched to a gene. The CDR3 sequence is 13 residues long. The germline V gene has CDR1 MNHEY and CDR2 SMNVEV (reference sequence). CDR3 nucleotide sequence: TGTGCCACCGGGACAGGGGAGAATTCACCCCTCCACTTT. Amino acids: CATGTGENSPLHF.

The chain links TRBV7-8 to TRBJ2-2; D is undetermined. V was clipped by 8 bases and J by 6 bases, with 10 bases between them. The length of the CDR3 is 12 residues. Germline CDR1 and CDR2: SGHVS and FQNEAQ. The CDR3 DNA reads as TGTGCCAGCCTGGCCCGCCCCGGGGAGCTGTTTTTT. Protein sequence: CASLARPGELFF.

This rearrangement joins TRBV5-4 to TRBJ2-5, with no clear D. The germline CDR1 and CDR2 sequences are SGHNT and YYREEE (reference sequence). V was shortened by 0 bases and J by 5 bases, with 14 bases between the two germline ends. There are 15 residues in the CDR3. CDR3 in DNA: TGTGCCAGCAGCTTGGGGGTTGAAGCGAAGGAGACCCAGTACTTC. Translating gives CASSLGVEAKETQYF.

This clonotype was seen at least ten times. The gene calls are TRBV7-9 and TRBJ2-3; D remains unclear. This CDR3 spans 16 amino acids. The V end was cut by 4 bases, the J end by 1 base, with 15 bases between. Germline CDR1 is SEHNR and CDR2 is FQNEAQ (reference sequence). For the CDR3, the DNA is TGTGCCAGCAGCTCCTACTCGGCCCCCGGCACAGATACGCAGTATTTT. Encoded protein: CASSSYSAPGTDTQYF.

This clonotype was counted only a few times. CDR3 in DNA: TGTGCCAGTACCGCTGGTGGGATAGTGGAGACCCAGTACTTC. It is translated as CASTAGGIVETQYF. The gene calls are TRBV19 and TRBJ2-5; no reliable D call. Germline V CDR1 and CDR2: LNHDA, SQIVND (reference sequence). This CDR3 contains 14 residues. V gave up 7 bases and J gave up 5 bases, with 17 bases separating them.

J is TRBJ1-1 and V is TRBV4-2, with D tentatively TRBD1 (5 bases). Looked up from germline, CDR1 is LGHNA and CDR2 is YNFKEQ. The V and J ends lost 3 bases and 3 bases respectively, with 11 bases between them. The CDR3 loop spans 14 amino acids. The CDR3 DNA is TGTGCCAGCAGCCATCCCGGGGGGGACACTGAAGCTTTCTTT. Residues: CASSHPGGDTEAFF.

The V and J genes are TRBV2 and TRBJ2-7; possibly TRBD1 or TRBD2 for D (5 bases each). The germline V gene encodes CDR1 SNHLY and CDR2 FYNNEI. V lost 6 bases, J lost 1 base, and 13 bases lay in between. This CDR3 spans 14 amino acids. CDR3 region: CASSAGTRSYEQYF. Written as DNA, the CDR3 is TGTGCCAGCAGCGCCGGGACGCGATCCTACGAGCAGTACTTC. The variable domain in full, with the rest retrieved from reference TRBV2 and TRBJ2-7, is EPEVTQTPSHQVTQMGQEVILRCVPISNHLYFYWYRQILGQKVEFLVSFYNNEISEKSEIFDDQFSVERPDGSNFTLKIRSTKLEDSAMYFCASSAGTRSYEQYFGPGTRLTVT.

This clonotype occurred a few times. The chain employs TRBV18 and TRBJ1-1; 7 bases are a match to TRBD1. CDR3 size: 18 residues. V was pared by 1 base and J by 0 bases, with 11 bases of the junction left unmatched. The germline gives CDR1 KGHSH, CDR2 LQKENI. The CDR3 sequence: CASSPRSTGRDMNTEAFF. The CDR3 DNA sequence: TGTGCCAGCTCACCACGGTCGACAGGGCGCGACATGAACACTGAAGCTTTCTTT.

The sample holds a few counts of this clonotype. This rearrangement joins TRBV20-1 to TRBJ2-7; D tentatively fits TRBD1 or TRBD2 (5 bases each). CDR1 DFQATT and CDR2 SNEGSKA come from the germline V gene (reference sequence). Trimming took 6 bases from V and 1 from J, leaving 19 bases between them. This CDR3 has 15 amino acids. This CDR3 reads CSAGTPDRLSYEQYV. The CDR3 DNA reads as TGCAGTGCGGGGACCCCGGATCGATTATCCTACGAGCAGTACGTC.

This clonotype was observed a few times. The J gene is TRBJ1-1, the V gene TRBV7-2; D might be TRBD1 (5 bases). Germline CDR1 is SGHTA and CDR2 is FQGNSA. Trimming removed 0 bases at V and 1 base at J, with 6 bases between. This CDR3 is 14 amino acids long. The CDR3 sequence is CASSLAGQNTEAFF. The CDR3 nucleotides are TGTGCCAGCAGCTTAGCGGGGCAGAACACTGAAGCTTTCTTT.

V is TRBV19 and J is TRBJ2-5; TRBD1 or TRBD2 may be the D gene (5 bases each). The CDR3 runs 15 residues. Germline CDR1 and CDR2: LNHDA and SQIVND (reference sequence). V lost 7 bases and J 2 bases, leaving 17 bases between the germline ends. This chain's CDR3 is CASTRTGRAQETQYF. In DNA, the CDR3 is TGTGCCAGTACCCGGACGGGGCGCGCACAAGAGACCCAGTACTTC. Combining the CDR3 with reference TRBV19 and TRBJ2-5 gives the whole variable domain DGGITQSPKYLFRKEGQNVTLSCEQNLNHDAMYWYRQDPGQGLRLIYYSQIVNDFQKGDIAEGYSVSREKKESFPLTVTSAQKNPTAFYLCASTRTGRAQETQYFGPGTRLLVL.

This clonotype has a handful of counts. The genes are TRBV4-3 and TRBJ2-7; 9 bases agree with TRBD2. This CDR3 is 16 amino acids long. Trimming took 0 bases from V and 6 from J; bases not matched to a gene: 9. Germline V gene sequence: CDR1 LGHNA, CDR2 YSLEER. DNA of the CDR3: TGCGCCAGCAGCCAAGATTTGGCTAGCGGGGTTATCGAGCAGTACTTC. Translating gives CASSQDLASGVIEQYF.

The gene calls are TRBV4-3 and TRBJ1-4; perhaps TRBD1 as D (6 bases). V was clipped by 2 bases and J by 7 bases, with 11 bases between them. Per the germline V gene, CDR1 is LGHNA and CDR2 is YSLEER. The CDR3 consists of 14 residues. The CDR3 nucleotides read TGCGCCAGCAGCCAAAAGGGGGGAGGTGAAAAACTGTTTTTT. Its protein product is CASSQKGGGEKLFF.

This clonotype has only a few counts. The gene calls are TRBV12-3 or TRBV12-4 and TRBJ1-1; D not certain. V lost 7 bases and J lost 1, with 10 bases in between. The CDR3 contains 13 residues. The CDR3 here is CASTLQGNTEAFF. In DNA, the CDR3 is TGTGCCAGCACCTTGCAAGGGAACACTGAAGCTTTCTTT.

This clonotype was detected only a few times. The rearrangement links TRBV18 to TRBJ1-2; TRBD1 aligns across 9 bases. Germline V lookup: CDR1 KGHSH, CDR2 LQKENI. The CDR3 runs to 16 residues. The J segment lost 3 bases and the V segment lost 2 bases, leaving 7 bases of the junction unmatched. The CDR3, as DNA: TGTGCCAGCTCACCAGTTGGGACAGGGCTGGACTATGGCTACACCTTC. It translates to CASSPVGTGLDYGYTF.

There are a few counts of this clonotype. This chain uses TRBV6-6 with TRBJ2-5; 11 bases agree with TRBD1. This CDR3 spans 16 amino acids. Losses at the gene ends were 4 bases for V and 2 bases for J; bases not matched to a gene: 6. Germline lookup yields CDR1 MNHNY and CDR2 SVGAGI (reference sequence). The CDR3 bases are TGTGCCAGCAGTTCCTGGACAGGGGGCGGGCAAGAGACCCAGTACTTC. Translating it yields CASSSWTGGGQETQYF.

The sample holds a few counts of this clonotype. CDR3 DNA: TGTGCCAGCAGTGAGGTAGTCTCTGGGGCCAACGTCCTGACTTTC. Translated: CASSEVVSGANVLTF. The V gene is TRBV2, the J gene TRBJ2-6; no definite D call. V lost 3 bases and J 0 bases, leaving 6 bases between the germline ends. CDR1 is SNHLY, CDR2 FYNNEI, per germline. This CDR3 contains 15 residues.

This clonotype was seen a handful of times. The chain carries TRBV18 and TRBJ1-6; D remains unclear. V was cut by 5 bases and J by 2 bases, with 13 bases left in between. CDR3 size: 16 residues. Germline V CDR1 and CDR2: KGHSH, LQKENI. In nucleotides, the CDR3 is TGTGCCAGCTCAGAAATATCACAGCCCTATAATTCACCCCTCCACTTT. It yields the protein CASSEISQPYNSPLHF.

This clonotype was seen ten or more times. This sequence joins TRBV29-1 and TRBJ1-1, with 9 positions matching TRBD1. The germline V gene has CDR1 SQVTM and CDR2 ANQGSEA. There are 14 residues in the CDR3. Losses at the gene ends were 3 bases for V and 3 bases for J; bases not matched to a gene: 5. CDR3 sequence (DNA): TGCAGCGTTGAGTGGGACAGGGTCCACACTGAAGCTTTCTTT. It encodes CSVEWDRVHTEAFF.

In regard to this clonotype: The CDR3 does not end in the conserved phenylalanine or tryptophan, so this is likely a read error. The limits of the CDR3 on the DNA are not certain, so only TCRdb's listed CDR3 is given. CDR3 sequence reads: CASSPPDKLRGTGERS. The V call is TRBV18, the J call TRBJ2-1; the table names TRBD1, a call not compared with the DNA. From its first to its last residue, the CDR3 has 16 amino acids. Per germline, CDR1 KGHSH and CDR2 LQKENI.

This clonotype turned up a few times. V is TRBV24-1 and J is TRBJ2-1; 9 nucleotides agree with TRBD1. The germline CDR1 and CDR2 sequences are KGHDR and SFDVKD. V was pared by 0 bases and J by 8 bases, with 7 bases of the junction left unmatched. The CDR3 spans 16 residues. The CDR3 sequence: CATSDLPGQGRDEQFF. DNA of the CDR3: TGTGCCACCAGTGATTTGCCGGGACAGGGCAGGGATGAGCAGTTCTTC.

Only a few counts were recorded for this clonotype. The chain is built from TRBV6-2 or TRBV6-3 and TRBJ2-3, with 9 positions matching TRBD2. The CDR3 has 14 amino acids. Losses at the gene ends were 5 bases for V and 4 bases for J; bases not matched to a gene: 4. The germline V gene encodes CDR1 MNHEY and CDR2 SVGEGT. CDR3 region: CASSQRLAADTQYF. Here the CDR3 DNA reads TGTGCCAGCAGTCAACGACTAGCGGCAGATACGCAGTATTTT.

This clonotype was found once. V usage is TRBV29-1 and J usage is TRBJ1-2, with 10 bases fitting TRBD1. This CDR3 spans 13 amino acids. Trimming took 8 bases from V and 7 from J; bases not matched to a gene: 10. Germline-derived CDR1 and CDR2 are SQVTM and ANQGSEA. The CDR3, as DNA: TGCAGCTTTGTAGGGACAGGGGTCTCTGGCTACACCTTC. Protein product: CSFVGTGVSGYTF.

The table lists this clonotype with a few counts. The chain uses TRBV24-1 and TRBJ2-1; 9 positions agree with TRBD2. Germline values: CDR1 KGHDR, CDR2 SFDVKD. The J segment lost 6 bases and the V segment lost 2 bases, leaving 13 bases of the junction unmatched. This CDR3 contains 18 residues. CDR3 sequence (DNA): TGTGCCACCAGTGATTCAACCGGGGATAGCGGGGGTGGCAATGAGCAGTTCTTC. Translated: CATSDSTGDSGGGNEQFF.

This clonotype was counted only a few times. The chain recombines TRBV7-8 with TRBJ2-1; D remains unclear. Looked up from germline, CDR1 is SGHVS and CDR2 is FQNEAQ. V dropped 6 bases and J dropped 2 bases, with 8 bases sitting between them. The CDR3 consists of 13 residues. CDR3 sequence (DNA): TGTGCCAGCAGGTGGGCCCCCTACAATGAGCAGTTCTTC. This codes for CASRWAPYNEQFF.

In its sample, this clonotype was seen a few times. CDR3 region: CASSLGVTTGELFF. The CDR3 nucleotides are TGTGCCAGCAGCTTGGGCGTGACCACCGGGGAGCTGTTTTTT. The V gene is TRBV5-6, the J gene TRBJ2-2, with unresolved D. Germline CDR1 and CDR2: SGHDT and YYEEEE. The V end lost 0 bases, the J end lost 4 bases, and 7 bases lay between the germline ends. The CDR3 is 14 residues long.